These T cell receptor beta chains were read from a single sample in a study of identical twins. TCRdb reprocessed the 5' RACE reads with MiXCR, giving one entry per CDR3 protein. The sample has hundreds of thousands of distinct CDR3 sequences, roughly an eighth seen once; the top ten hold around 1.6%. A further study also used this sample, focusing on yellow fever vaccine responses in identical twins.

What was sequenced was PBMCs. These receptors all come from a woman aged 18-29 years in good health. Each CDR3 is given with its conserved first and last residue. The D gene is left open where the match is weak. The size entry is marked missing in some rows and otherwise reads once, few, many or a size class.

J,size,V,D,CDR3,DNA
TRBJ2-1,NA,TRBV20-1,TRBD2,CSARDSRLAGSYNEQFF,TGCAGTGCTAGAGATTCCCGACTAGCGGGTTCCTACAATGAGCAGTTCTTC
TRBJ2-1,NA,TRBV20-1,TRBD2,CSASSRGNYNEQFF,TGCAGTGCTAGTTCGCGGGGGAACTACAATGAGCAGTTCTTC
TRBJ1-1,NA,TRBV18,NA,CASSPPPGFEGSTEAFF,TGTGCCAGCTCACCACCGCCTGGATTCGAAGGGTCCACTGAAGCTTTCTTT
TRBJ2-5,NA,TRBV20-1,NA,CSARDLEETQYF,TGCAGTGCTAGAGATCTAGAAGAGACCCAGTACTTC
TRBJ2-2,few,TRBV20-1,TRBD2,CSAKSGSLDTGELFF,TGCAGTGCTAAAAGCGGGAGCTTAGACACCGGGGAGCTGTTTTTT
TRBJ2-6,NA,TRBV25-1,NA,CASSESPAGANVLTF,TGTGCCAGCAGTGAATCCCCAGCGGGGGCCAACGTCCTGACTTTC
TRBJ2-3,few,TRBV29-1,NA,CSVSRKPGHPTDTQYF,TGCAGCGTATCACGAAAACCGGGACACCCCACAGATACGCAGTATTTT
TRBJ2-2,NA,TRBV6-5,NA,CASSFHFGTGELFF,TGTGCCAGCAGTTTCCATTTCGGGACCGGGGAGCTGTTTTTT
TRBJ1-1,NA,TRBV3-1,NA,CASSRWENTEAFF,TGTGCCAGCTCCAGGTGGGAGAACACTGAAGCTTTCTTT
TRBJ1-5,NA,TRBV20-1,NA,CSAIQPSGNQPQHF,TGCAGTGCTATACAGCCGTCAGGCAATCAGCCCCAGCATTTT
TRBJ2-2,NA,TRBV7-6,TRBD2,CASSLAIFGLAGITGELFF,TGTGCCAGCAGCTTAGCCATATTCGGGCTAGCGGGGATCACCGGGGAGCTGTTTTTT
TRBJ2-7,NA,TRBV10-3,NA,CAISEVGGYEQYF,TGTGCCATCAGTGAGGTGGGAGGCTACGAGCAGTACTTC
TRBJ2-7,many,TRBV9,NA,CASSATGGRYEQYF,TGTGCCAGCAGCGCGACAGGAGGCCGGTACGAGCAGTACTTC
TRBJ1-5,few,TRBV5-6,TRBD1,CASSLGDRARQPQHF,TGTGCCAGCAGCTTGGGGGACAGGGCCCGGCAGCCCCAGCATTTT
TRBJ2-4,few,TRBV6-1,TRBD1,CASSPGTGGIAKNIQYF,TGTGCCAGCAGTCCCGGGACAGGGGGTATTGCCAAAAACATTCAGTACTTC
TRBJ2-1,NA,TRBV20-1,TRBD2,CSARDAVAGYNEQFF,TGCAGTGCTAGAGATGCGGTAGCGGGGTACAATGAGCAGTTCTTC
TRBJ1-5,NA,TRBV25-1,NA,CASSAGGHQPQHF,TGTGCCAGCAGTGCGGGGGGGCATCAGCCCCAGCATTTT
TRBJ2-2,NA,TRBV24-1,NA,CATSDTGIYTGELFF,TGTGCCACCAGTGATACCGGGATCTACACCGGGGAGCTGTTTTTT
TRBJ1-1,few,TRBV12-3/TRBV12-4,NA,CASTLGVWRTEAFF,TGTGCCAGCACCCTCGGTGTGTGGAGGACTGAAGCTTTCTTT
TRBJ1-3,NA,TRBV11-2,NA,CASSRLSLGGNTIYF,TGTGCCAGCAGCCGACTTTCTCTCGGGGGAAACACCATATATTTT
TRBJ2-1,NA,TRBV7-9,TRBD2,CASPVGEGTDEQFF,TGTGCCAGCCCGGTGGGGGAGGGTACCGATGAGCAGTTCTTC
TRBJ2-1,few,TRBV2,TRBD2,CASSEGTSGGQFF,TGTGCCAGCAGCGAGGGGACTAGCGGGGGGCAGTTCTTC
TRBJ1-2,NA,TRBV7-2,TRBD1,CASSSPGQGVYGYTF,TGTGCCAGCAGCTCCCCTGGACAGGGAGTCTATGGCTACACCTTC
TRBJ2-3,NA,TRBV20-1,NA,CSASRGGGNTDTQYF,TGCAGTGCGTCCAGGGGCGGGGGTAACACAGATACGCAGTATTTT
TRBJ2-3,NA,TRBV20-1,TRBD2,CSARELAGTDTQYF,TGCAGTGCTAGGGAACTAGCGGGCACAGATACGCAGTATTTT
TRBJ2-1,few,TRBV2,TRBD1,CASKDRESYNEQFF,TGTGCCAGCAAGGACAGGGAGAGCTACAATGAGCAGTTCTTC
TRBJ2-1,NA,TRBV5-5,TRBD2,CASSASSLAGGHNEQFF,TGTGCCAGCAGCGCCTCCTCCCTAGCGGGGGGCCACAATGAGCAGTTCTTC
TRBJ2-5,many,TRBV20-1,TRBD1,CSAQDRVGETQYF,TGCAGTGCCCAGGACAGGGTTGGGGAGACCCAGTACTTC